Described below is a single T cell receptor beta chain sequence and its context. An end of the junction does not agree with germline; a read error may underlie this. The data belong to a study of tumor and adjacent non-tumor tissue in lung cancer. Study summary: Patients comprised roughly 12 adenocarcinoma, a couple of squamous cell carcinoma and 1 small cell lung cancer. On average, productive TCRbeta reads reached 4 million to 5 million per sample.

A modified ARM-PCR protocol with three rounds of nested PCR amplified TCRbeta. One entry per CDR3 protein results from TCRdb running MiXCR on the multiplex PCR reads. The sample includes around 70,000 distinct CDR3 sequences, 73% of them seen just once. RNA was extracted from bulk tissue without any cell sorting. The CDR3 consists of 12 residues. CDR1 SEHNR and CDR2 FQNEAQ come from the germline V gene (reference sequence). Source material: lung tumor tissue. This chain connects TRBV7-9 to TRBJ2-2; D may be TRBD1 or TRBD2 (5 bases each). This receptor was taken from a man between 60 and 70 years old with non-small cell lung cancer. The DNA for the CDR3 is TGTGCCAGCAGCTTAGGGACCAGGGAGCTGTTCTTT. This encodes CASSLGTRELFF.